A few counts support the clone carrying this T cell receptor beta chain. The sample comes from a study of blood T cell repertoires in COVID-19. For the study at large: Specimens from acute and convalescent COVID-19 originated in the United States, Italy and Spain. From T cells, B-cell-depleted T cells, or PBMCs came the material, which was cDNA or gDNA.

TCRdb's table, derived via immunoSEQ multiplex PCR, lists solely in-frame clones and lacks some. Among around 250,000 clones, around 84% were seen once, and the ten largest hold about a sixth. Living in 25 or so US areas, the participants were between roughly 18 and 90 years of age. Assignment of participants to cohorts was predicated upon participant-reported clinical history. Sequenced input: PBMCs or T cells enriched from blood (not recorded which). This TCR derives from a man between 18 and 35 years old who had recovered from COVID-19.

The CDR3 DNA sequence: TGTGCCAGCAGCCGCGGGACAGGGGGCCGGGACACTGAAGCTTTCTTT. Encoded protein: CASSRGTGGRDTEAFF. The genes are TRBV27 and TRBJ1-1; 12 positions agree with TRBD1. Germline CDR1 reads MNHEY; CDR2 reads SMNVEV (reference sequence). Losses at the gene ends were 6 bases for V and 3 bases for J; bases not matched to a gene: 8. This CDR3 has 16 amino acids.